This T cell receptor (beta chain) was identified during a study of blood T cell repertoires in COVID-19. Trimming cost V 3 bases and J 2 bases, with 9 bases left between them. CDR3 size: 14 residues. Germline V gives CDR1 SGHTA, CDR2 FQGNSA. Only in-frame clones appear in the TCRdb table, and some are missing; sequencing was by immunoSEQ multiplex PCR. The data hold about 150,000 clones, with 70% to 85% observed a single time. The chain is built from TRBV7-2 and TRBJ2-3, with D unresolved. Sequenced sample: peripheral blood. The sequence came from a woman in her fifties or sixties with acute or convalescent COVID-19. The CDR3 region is CASSFPPYTDTQYF. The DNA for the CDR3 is TGTGCCAGCAGCTTCCCCCCCTACACAGATACGCAGTATTTT.